This T cell receptor (beta chain) was identified in a study of cytomegalovirus exposure and HLA in healthy donors. Overall study findings and caveats: Altogether, 150 to 200 TCR beta chains were recorded as cytomegalovirus-associated. It was confirmed in vitro that a few of the CMV-associated chains were specific for CMV antigens. Most TCRs appeared rarely, but some public TCRs recurred in many donors. Within the 120 validation repertoires, first-cohort TCR clusters tended to co-occur, according to a later analysis.

Per the germline V gene, CDR1 is LNHDA and CDR2 is SQIVND (reference sequence). Trimming left V 1 base short and J 8 bases short, with 17 bases between. This CDR3 region has 15 residues. On this clone: Its antigen is undetermined.

The method was immunoSEQ multiplex PCR; TCRdb's version includes in-frame clones alone and lacks a portion of them. The sample lists around 45,000 clones; around nine tenths were seen once. Sequenced: PBMCs. The gene calls are TRBV19 and TRBJ1-2; D is ambiguous. The clonotype comes from a man between 18 and 35 years old in good health and CMV-seronegative. CDR3 sequence (DNA): TGTGCCAGTAGTATAGTTCCCTCGTCGAGTCGGGGCTACACCTTC. Residues: CASSIVPSSSRGYTF. Full variable domain (rest looked up from reference TRBV19 and TRBJ1-2): DGGITQSPKYLFRKEGQNVTLSCEQNLNHDAMYWYRQDPGQGLRLIYYSQIVNDFQKGDIAEGYSVSREKKESFPLTVTSAQKNPTAFYLCASSIVPSSSRGYTFGSGTRLTVV.